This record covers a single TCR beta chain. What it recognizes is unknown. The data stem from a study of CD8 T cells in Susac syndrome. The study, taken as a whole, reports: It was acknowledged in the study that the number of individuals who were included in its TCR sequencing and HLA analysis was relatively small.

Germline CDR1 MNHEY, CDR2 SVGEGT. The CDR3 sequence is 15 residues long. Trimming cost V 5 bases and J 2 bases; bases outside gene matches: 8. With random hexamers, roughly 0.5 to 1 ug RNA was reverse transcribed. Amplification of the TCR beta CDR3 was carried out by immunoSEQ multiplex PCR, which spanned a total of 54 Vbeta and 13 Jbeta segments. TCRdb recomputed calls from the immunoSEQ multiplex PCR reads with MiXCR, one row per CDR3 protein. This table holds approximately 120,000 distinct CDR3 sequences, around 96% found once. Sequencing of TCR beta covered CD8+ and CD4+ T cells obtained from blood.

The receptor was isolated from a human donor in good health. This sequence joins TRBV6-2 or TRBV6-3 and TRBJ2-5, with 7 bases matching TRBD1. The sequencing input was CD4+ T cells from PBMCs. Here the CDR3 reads CASSEPGQKQETQYF. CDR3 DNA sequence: TGTGCCAGCAGTGAGCCGGGACAGAAACAAGAGACCCAGTACTTC.